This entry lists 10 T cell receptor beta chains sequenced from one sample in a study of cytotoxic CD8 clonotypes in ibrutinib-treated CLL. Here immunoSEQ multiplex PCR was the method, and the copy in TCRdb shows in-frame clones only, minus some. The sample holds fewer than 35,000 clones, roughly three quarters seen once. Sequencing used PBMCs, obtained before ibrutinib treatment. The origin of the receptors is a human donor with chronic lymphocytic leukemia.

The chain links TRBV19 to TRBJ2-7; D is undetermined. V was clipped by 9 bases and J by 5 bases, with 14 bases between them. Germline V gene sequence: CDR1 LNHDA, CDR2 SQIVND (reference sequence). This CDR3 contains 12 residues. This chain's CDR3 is CASSDVANEQYF. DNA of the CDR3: TGTGCCAGCAGTGACGTCGCGAACGAGCAGTACTTC. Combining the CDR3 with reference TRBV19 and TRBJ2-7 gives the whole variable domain DGGITQSPKYLFRKEGQNVTLSCEQNLNHDAMYWYRQDPGQGLRLIYYSQIVNDFQKGDIAEGYSVSREKKESFPLTVTSAQKNPTAFYLCASSDVANEQYFGPGTRLTVT.

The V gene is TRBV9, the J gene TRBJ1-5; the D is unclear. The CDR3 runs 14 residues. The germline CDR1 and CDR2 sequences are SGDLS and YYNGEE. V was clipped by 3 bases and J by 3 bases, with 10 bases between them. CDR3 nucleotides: TGTGCCAGCAGCGCGACGGTCGCCAATCAGCCCCAGCATTTT. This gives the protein CASSATVANQPQHF.

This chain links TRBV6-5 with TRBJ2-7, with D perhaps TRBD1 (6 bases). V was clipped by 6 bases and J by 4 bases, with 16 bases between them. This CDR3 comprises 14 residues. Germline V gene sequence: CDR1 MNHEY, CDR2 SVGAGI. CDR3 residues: CASRTPGVGYEQYF. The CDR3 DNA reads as TGTGCCAGCAGGACACCAGGGGTTGGGTACGAGCAGTACTTC.

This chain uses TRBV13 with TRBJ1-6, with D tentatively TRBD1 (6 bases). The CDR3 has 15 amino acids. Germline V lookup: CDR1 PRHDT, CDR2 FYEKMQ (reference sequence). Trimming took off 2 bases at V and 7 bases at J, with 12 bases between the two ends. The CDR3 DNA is TGTGCCAGCAGCTTAATGTCCAGGGGAAATTCACCCCTCCACTTT. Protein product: CASSLMSRGNSPLHF.

DNA of the CDR3: TGTGCCAGCAGCCCCAGTTCCGGCGGGAGGGCGACAGATACGCAGTATTTT. It specifies CASSPSSGGRATDTQYF. J is TRBJ2-3 and V is TRBV28; 9 nucleotides line up with TRBD2. CDR1 is MDHEN and CDR2 is SYDVKM in the germline V gene. The CDR3 spans 17 residues. Trimming cost V 6 bases and J 3 bases; bases outside gene matches: 13.

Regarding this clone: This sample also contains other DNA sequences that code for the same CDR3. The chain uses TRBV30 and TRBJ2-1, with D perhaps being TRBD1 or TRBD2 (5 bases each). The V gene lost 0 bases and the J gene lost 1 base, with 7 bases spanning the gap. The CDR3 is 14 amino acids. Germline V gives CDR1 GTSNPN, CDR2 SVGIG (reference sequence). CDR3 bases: TGTGCCTGGAGTGTTGGGGGATCCTACAATGAGCAGTTCTTC. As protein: CAWSVGGSYNEQFF.

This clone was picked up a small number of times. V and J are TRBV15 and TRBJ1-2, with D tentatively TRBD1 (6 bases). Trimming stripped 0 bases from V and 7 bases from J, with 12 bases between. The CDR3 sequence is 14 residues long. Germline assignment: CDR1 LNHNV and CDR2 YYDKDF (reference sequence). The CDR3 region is CATSRDRQGSGYTF. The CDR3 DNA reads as TGTGCCACCAGCAGAGATCGGCAGGGGTCTGGCTACACCTTC.

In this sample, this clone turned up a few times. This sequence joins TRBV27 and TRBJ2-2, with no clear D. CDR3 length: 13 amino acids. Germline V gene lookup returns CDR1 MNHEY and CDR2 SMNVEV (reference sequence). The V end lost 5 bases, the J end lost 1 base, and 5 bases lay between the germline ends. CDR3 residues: CASSIGNTGELFF. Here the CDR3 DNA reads TGTGCCAGCAGTATTGGGAACACCGGGGAGCTGTTTTTT.

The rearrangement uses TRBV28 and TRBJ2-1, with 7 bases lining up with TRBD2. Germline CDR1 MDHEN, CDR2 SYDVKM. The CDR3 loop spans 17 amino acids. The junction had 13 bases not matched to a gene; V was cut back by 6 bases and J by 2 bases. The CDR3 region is CASSWTGRGTTYNEQFF. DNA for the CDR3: TGTGCCAGCAGCTGGACCGGTCGAGGGACTACCTACAATGAGCAGTTCTTC. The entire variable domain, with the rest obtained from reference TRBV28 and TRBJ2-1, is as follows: DVKVTQSSRYLVKRTGEKVFLECVQDMDHENMFWYRQDPGLGLRLIYFSYDVKMKEKGDIPEGYSVSREKKERFSLILESASTNQTSMYLCASSWTGRGTTYNEQFFGPGTRLTVL.

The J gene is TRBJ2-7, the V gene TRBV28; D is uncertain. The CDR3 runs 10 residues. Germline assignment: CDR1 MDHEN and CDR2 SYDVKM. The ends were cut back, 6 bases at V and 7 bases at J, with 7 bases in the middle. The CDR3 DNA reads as TGTGCCAGCAGCCACCTTGAGCAGTACTTC. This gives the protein CASSHLEQYF.